The 30 T cell receptor beta chains below all came from one sample that was sequenced in a study of Graves' ophthalmopathy and Graves' hyperthyroidism. RNA served as the template for amplifying TCR beta CDR3 regions. Second-round multiplex PCR came after a first-round RT-PCR that employed HTBI primers. TCRdb re-derived calls from the multiplex PCR reads in MiXCR, one entry per CDR3 protein. The sample lists about 500,000 distinct CDR3 sequences; less than 45% were seen once. The sample consisted of peripheral blood or thyroid tissue (not recorded which). These receptors were obtained from an adult man with Graves' hyperthyroidism.

The chain employs TRBV4-1 and TRBJ1-5; D is possibly TRBD1 (5 bases). Trimming took off 0 bases at V and 6 bases at J, with 15 bases between the two ends. CDR3 length equals 16 residues. The germline gives CDR1 MGHRA, CDR2 YSYEKL. The CDR3 reads CASSQDGAAKGQPQHF. The CDR3 DNA is TGCGCCAGCAGCCAAGATGGGGCAGCCAAGGGTCAGCCCCAGCATTTT.

The V gene is TRBV5-1, the J gene TRBJ2-5; 7 bases line up with TRBD2. From germline, CDR1 is SGHRS and CDR2 YFSETQ. The CDR3 contains 11 residues. With V trimmed by 4 bases and J by 9 bases, 3 bases remained unmatched. The CDR3 here is CASSQAGSQYF. The CDR3 nucleotides are TGCGCCAGCAGCCAAGCGGGGTCCCAGTACTTC.

J is TRBJ1-4 and V is TRBV7-9; tentative D call: TRBD1 (6 bases). There are 17 residues in the CDR3. V lost 5 bases and J 0 bases, leaving 16 bases between the germline ends. Per the germline V gene, CDR1 is SEHNR and CDR2 is FQNEAQ (reference sequence). For the CDR3, the DNA is TGTGCCAGCAGCCAAGATCCACCAGGGGCAACTAATGAAAAACTGTTTTTT. Translating it yields CASSQDPPGATNEKLFF. Filled out from reference TRBV7-9 and TRBJ1-4, the complete variable domain reads DTGVSQNPRHKITKRGQNVTFRCDPISEHNRLYWYRQTLGQGPEFLTYFQNEAQLEKSRLLSDRFSAERPKGSFSTLEIQRTEQGDSAMYLCASSQDPPGATNEKLFFGSGTQLSVL.

This clonotype was found many times. DNA for the CDR3: TGTGCCACCAGTGTCCTTCTTGGACCTTCCTCTGGGGCCAACGTCCTGACTTTC. Translation: CATSVLLGPSSGANVLTF. The chain has TRBV24-1 and TRBJ2-6; no clear D. Trimming cost V 5 bases and J 0 bases, with 16 bases left between them. CDR1 is KGHDR, CDR2 SFDVKD, per germline. The CDR3 covers 18 residues.

As concerns this clonotype: With a much larger clone just one base away, this may be a read error. The V and J genes are TRBV14 and TRBJ1-3; no reliable D call. CDR1 and CDR2 (germline): SGHDN, FVKESK. This CDR3 is 15 amino acids long. CDR3 in amino acids: CASSPYWSSGNAIYF. CDR3 nucleotides: TGTGCCAGCAGTCCATACTGGAGCTCTGGAAACGCCATATATTTT.

The chain recombines TRBV7-9 with TRBJ1-2; D not resolved. CDR1 and CDR2 (germline): SEHNR, FQNEAQ (reference sequence). The CDR3 length is 14 residues. Trimming pared 4 bases from V and 9 bases from J, leaving 18 bases between. The CDR3 DNA follows: TGTGCCAGCAGCTCGAGCACTGGGAAGTGGTGCTACACCTTC. Translation gives CASSSSTGKWCYTF.

This clonotype came up many times. This chain joins TRBV5-1 and TRBJ2-7, with TRBD1 matching over 12 bases. This CDR3 is built from 15 residues. CDR1 SGHRS and CDR2 YFSETQ come from the germline V gene. With 4 bases clipped from V and 4 bases from J, the junction kept 6 bases outside the gene matches. The CDR3 is CASSPGTGGLYEQYF. The CDR3 nucleotides are TGCGCCAGCAGCCCCGGGACAGGGGGCTTGTACGAGCAGTACTTC. The full variable domain, its missing parts supplied by reference TRBV5-1 and TRBJ2-7, is KAGVTQTPRYLIKTRGQQVTLSCSPISGHRSVSWYQQTPGQGLQFLFEYFSETQRNKGNFPGRFSGRQFSNSRSEMNVSTLELGDSALYLCASSPGTGGLYEQYFGPGTRLTVT.

In this sample, this clonotype turned up a few times. The chain carries TRBV5-1 and TRBJ2-7; the match to TRBD2 covers 10 bases. The germline V gene encodes CDR1 SGHRS and CDR2 YFSETQ. There are 15 residues in the CDR3. V dropped 1 base and J dropped 5; count of bases not matched to a gene: 6. This chain's CDR3 is CASSLLLAGNDEQYF. DNA for the CDR3: TGCGCCAGCAGCTTGTTACTAGCGGGAAATGACGAGCAGTACTTC.

The sample holds many counts of this clonotype. V usage is TRBV7-9 and J usage is TRBJ2-7; a possible D gene is TRBD1 (7 bases). The CDR3 consists of 14 residues. Germline CDR1 and CDR2: SEHNR and FQNEAQ (reference sequence). V was clipped by 4 bases and J by 5 bases, with 15 bases between them. The CDR3 DNA reads as TGTGCCAGCAGCTCATCGCAGGGGGGCAACGAGCAGTACTTC. Amino acids: CASSSSQGGNEQYF.

The J gene is TRBJ2-7, the V gene TRBV6-1; no firm D call. Germline-derived CDR1 and CDR2 are MNHNS and SASEGT. V dropped 2 bases and J dropped 3 bases, with 8 bases sitting between them. CDR3 length: 13 amino acids. The CDR3 protein is CASSEFIIYEQYF. The CDR3 DNA is TGTGCCAGCAGTGAATTTATAATCTACGAGCAGTACTTC.

In this sample, this clonotype turned up a few times. J is TRBJ1-2 and V is TRBV14; D gene unclear. V was trimmed by 0 bases and J by 8 bases, leaving 22 bases between them. The CDR3 loop spans 17 amino acids. CDR1 and CDR2 from the germline V gene are SGHDN and FVKESK. The CDR3 sequence: CASSQDWAGAAYWGYTF. The CDR3 coding sequence is TGTGCCAGCAGCCAAGATTGGGCAGGAGCAGCCTATTGGGGCTACACCTTC.

Only a few counts were recorded for this clonotype. The rearrangement joins TRBV28 to TRBJ1-4; D is unresolved. V was shortened by 3 bases and J by 4 bases, with 9 bases between the two germline ends. Germline values: CDR1 MDHEN, CDR2 SYDVKM. The CDR3 loop spans 14 amino acids. CDR3 amino acids: CASSFYSLNEKLFF. The CDR3 nucleotides are TGTGCCAGCAGTTTCTACAGCCTTAATGAAAAACTGTTTTTT.

Only a few counts were recorded for this clonotype. V gene TRBV6-9 combines with J gene TRBJ1-5; 8 bases match TRBD1. V lost 5 bases to trimming and J lost 8 bases; unmatched junction nucleotides: 17. The germline V gene has CDR1 MNHGY and CDR2 SVAAGI. This CDR3 comprises 17 residues. The CDR3, as DNA: TGTGCCAGCAGTCGACAGCAGGACAGGGCAAATGAGGAGCCCCAGCATTTT. It codes for CASSRQQDRANEEPQHF.

The chain has TRBV7-2 and TRBJ1-5; D unresolved. The CDR3 runs to 12 residues. Trimming stripped 2 bases from V and 7 bases from J, with 6 bases between. CDR1 and CDR2 (germline): SGHTA, FQGNSA. The CDR3: CASSLTAQPQHF. CDR3 nucleotide sequence: TGTGCCAGCAGCTTAACCGCCCAGCCCCAGCATTTT.

The rearrangement uses TRBV9 and TRBJ1-2; 8 nucleotides agree with TRBD1. The CDR3 is 14 residues long. CDR1 SGDLS and CDR2 YYNGEE come from the germline V gene. The V gene end was trimmed by 4 bases and the J gene end by 6 bases; junction bases not matched to a gene: 8. The CDR3 DNA reads TGTGCCAGCAGCTTCGGACAGGGCTGGGATGGCTACACCTTC. Its protein is CASSFGQGWDGYTF.

Points on this clonotype: One junction end disagrees with the germline gene, perhaps due to a read error. J is TRBJ1-2 and V is TRBV11-3; D is perhaps TRBD1 (5 bases). In germline, CDR1 is SGHNT, CDR2 YENEEA. This CDR3 comprises 11 residues. The CDR3 loop is CASSTTDNLSF. The CDR3 DNA reads as TGTGCCAGCAGCACCACGGACAATCTTTCCTTC.

There are many counts of this clonotype. The chain uses TRBV6-5 and TRBJ1-5; D gene uncertain. CDR3 length: 13 amino acids. CDR1 is MNHEY and CDR2 is SVGAGI in the germline V gene. V was clipped by 8 bases and J by 7 bases, with 15 bases between them. The CDR3 nucleotides are TGTGCCAGCCGGTCTACGGTAGAGCAGCCCCAGCATTTT. Amino acids: CASRSTVEQPQHF.

The rearrangement uses TRBV7-9 and TRBJ2-5, with 8 bases matching TRBD1. Germline V gene lookup returns CDR1 SEHNR and CDR2 FQNEAQ (reference sequence). J was trimmed by 5 bases and V by 5 bases; bases with no gene match: 10. The CDR3 spans 15 residues. The CDR3 here is CASSHTSGGAETQYF. CDR3 in DNA: TGTGCCAGCAGCCATACGTCAGGGGGCGCGGAGACCCAGTACTTC.

The table lists this clonotype with a few counts. CDR3 nucleotide sequence: TGTGCCAGCAGCTTAGTTGGACGGGGTCGGAACACCGGGGAGCTGTTTTTT. It yields the protein CASSLVGRGRNTGELFF. The rearrangement joins TRBV7-9 to TRBJ2-2; D is possibly TRBD2 (5 bases). Trimming removed 1 base from V and 1 base from J, with 13 bases in between. The CDR3 spans 17 residues. Germline V gives CDR1 SEHNR, CDR2 FQNEAQ (reference sequence).

This clonotype appeared a few times. The chain joins TRBV11-2 to TRBJ2-5; no definite D call. This CDR3 spans 10 amino acids. Looked up from germline, CDR1 is SGHAT and CDR2 is FQNNGV. With 3 bases removed from V and 10 bases from J, the gap between germline ends came to 6 bases. CDR3 sequence (DNA): TGTGCCAGCAGCTTTTTGGTCCAGTACTTC. It is translated as CASSFLVQYF.

This clonotype has a count of ten or more. The rearrangement joins TRBV20-1 to TRBJ1-2; no reliable D call. The germline gives CDR1 DFQATT, CDR2 SNEGSKA (reference sequence). This CDR3 comprises 13 residues. V was trimmed by 4 bases and J by 6 bases, leaving 15 bases between them. Here the CDR3 DNA reads TGCAGTGCTACCAGGCCCCGGGAGCATGGCTACACCTTC. This sequence encodes CSATRPREHGYTF.

The rearrangement uses TRBV20-1 and TRBJ2-5, with D perhaps assigned TRBD1 or TRBD2 (5 bases each). CDR3 length equals 16 residues. Germline V CDR1 and CDR2: DFQATT, SNEGSKA (reference sequence). The V end lost 1 base, the J end lost 7 bases, and 22 bases lay between the germline ends. CDR3 in amino acids: CSARGARAGTTWTQYF. Here the CDR3 DNA reads TGCAGTGCTAGAGGGGCCAGGGCGGGTACCACCTGGACCCAGTACTTC.

Comment on this clonotype: The conserved final phenylalanine or tryptophan is absent from the CDR3, which likely points to a read error. The chain joins TRBV24-1 to TRBJ1-5; D is ambiguous. Germline V lookup: CDR1 KGHDR, CDR2 SFDVKD. The CDR3 spans 14 residues. CDR3 sequence reads: CATSVKPHNQPQHL. Written as DNA, the CDR3 is TGTGCTACCAGTGTGAAACCGCACAATCAGCCCCAGCATCTT.

The V and J genes are TRBV7-8 and TRBJ2-3; TRBD2 aligns across 8 bases. In germline, CDR1 is SGHVS, CDR2 FQNEAQ. With 2 bases clipped from V and 6 bases from J, the junction kept 7 bases outside the gene matches. The CDR3 spans 15 residues. CDR3 nucleotide sequence: TGTGCCAGCAGCTTATACAGCGGGAGTATTGATACGCAGTATTTT. Translating it yields CASSLYSGSIDTQYF.

This clonotype was recorded a few times. The chain uses TRBV20-1 and TRBJ2-5, with no clear D. Trimming pared 0 bases from V and 5 bases from J, leaving 16 bases between. CDR3 length equals 15 residues. Germline V CDR1 and CDR2: DFQATT, SNEGSKA (reference sequence). CDR3 coding DNA: TGCAGTGCTAGAGATCCGGTGGCTCCCCGGGAGACCCAGTACTTC. It yields the protein CSARDPVAPRETQYF.

The genes are TRBV20-1 and TRBJ2-7; the D is unclear. The CDR3 consists of 12 residues. Germline CDR1 reads DFQATT; CDR2 reads SNEGSKA (reference sequence). With 3 bases removed from V and 2 bases from J, the gap between germline ends came to 8 bases. CDR3 nucleotide sequence: TGCAGTGCTAGTGGTCCCACCTACGAGCAGTACTTC. This translates into CSASGPTYEQYF.

The genes are TRBV3-1 and TRBJ1-4; TRBD1 matches 8 bases. The CDR3 loop spans 17 amino acids. J gave up 5 bases and V 3 bases, and 11 bases lay outside the gene matches. The germline CDR1 and CDR2 sequences are LGHDT and YNNKEL (reference sequence). This CDR3 reads CASSQDLRRQGNEKLFF. The CDR3 DNA reads TGTGCCAGCAGCCAGGATCTACGGAGACAGGGGAATGAAAAACTGTTTTTT.

This sequence joins TRBV19 and TRBJ2-5; 12 bases fit TRBD2. The J call may be wrong; the DNA end is better matched by TRBJ2-1. The CDR3 length is 14 residues. Germline V gene lookup returns CDR1 LNHDA and CDR2 SQIVND (reference sequence). CDR3 in DNA: TGTGCCAGTACGACTAGCGGGAGCTACAATGAGCAGTTCTTC. Translating gives CASTTSGSYNEQFF.

V and J are TRBV11-3 and TRBJ2-1, with 7 bases aligning to TRBD2. V shed 5 bases, J shed 4 bases, and the junction held 2 bases outside the gene matches. The CDR3 extends over 13 amino acids. Germline V gene data show CDR1 as SGHNT and CDR2 as YENEEA. The CDR3 here is CASSTGLYNEQFF. As DNA, the CDR3 is TGTGCCAGCAGCACGGGACTATACAATGAGCAGTTCTTC.

This clonotype was seen many times. This chain links TRBV7-9 with TRBJ1-2; a possible D gene is TRBD1 (6 bases). V was clipped by 5 bases and J by 4 bases, with 14 bases between them. This CDR3 spans 14 amino acids. Germline CDR1 is SEHNR and CDR2 is FQNEAQ (reference sequence). The CDR3 region has the DNA TGTGCCAGCAGCCCCAACAGGGACTCCTATGGCTACACCTTC. As protein: CASSPNRDSYGYTF.